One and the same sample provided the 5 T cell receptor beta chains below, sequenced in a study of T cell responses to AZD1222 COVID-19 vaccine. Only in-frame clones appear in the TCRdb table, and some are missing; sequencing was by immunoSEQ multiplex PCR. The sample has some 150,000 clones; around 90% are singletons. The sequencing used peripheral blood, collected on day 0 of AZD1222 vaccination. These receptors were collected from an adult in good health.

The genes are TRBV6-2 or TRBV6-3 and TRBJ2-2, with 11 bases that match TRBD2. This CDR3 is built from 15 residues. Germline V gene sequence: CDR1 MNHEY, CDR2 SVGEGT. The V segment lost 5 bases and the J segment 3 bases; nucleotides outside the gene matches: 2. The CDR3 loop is CASSTSGRDTGELFF. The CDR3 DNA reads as TGTGCCAGCAGTACTAGCGGGAGAGACACCGGGGAGCTGTTTTTT.

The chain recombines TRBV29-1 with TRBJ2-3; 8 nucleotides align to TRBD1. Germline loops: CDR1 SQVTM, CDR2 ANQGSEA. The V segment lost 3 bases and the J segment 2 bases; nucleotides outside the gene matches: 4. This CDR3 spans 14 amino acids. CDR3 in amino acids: CSVEGTGYTDTQYF. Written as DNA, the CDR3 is TGCAGCGTTGAGGGGACAGGTTACACAGATACGCAGTATTTT.

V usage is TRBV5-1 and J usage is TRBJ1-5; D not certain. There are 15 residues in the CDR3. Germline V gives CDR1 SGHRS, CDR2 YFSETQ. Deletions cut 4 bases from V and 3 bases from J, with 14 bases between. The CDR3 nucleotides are TGCGCCAGCAGCCTTAGTGGCCTCGACAATCAGCCCCAGCATTTT. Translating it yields CASSLSGLDNQPQHF. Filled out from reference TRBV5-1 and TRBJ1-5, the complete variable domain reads KAGVTQTPRYLIKTRGQQVTLSCSPISGHRSVSWYQQTPGQGLQFLFEYFSETQRNKGNFPGRFSGRQFSNSRSEMNVSTLELGDSALYLCASSLSGLDNQPQHFGDGTRLSIL.

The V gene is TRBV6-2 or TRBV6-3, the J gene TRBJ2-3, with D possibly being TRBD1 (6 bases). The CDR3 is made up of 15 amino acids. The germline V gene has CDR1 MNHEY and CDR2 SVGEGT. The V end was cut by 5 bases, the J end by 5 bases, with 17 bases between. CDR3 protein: CASSTSQGLKDTQYF. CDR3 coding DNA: TGTGCCAGCAGTACCTCGCAGGGGTTGAAAGATACGCAGTATTTT.

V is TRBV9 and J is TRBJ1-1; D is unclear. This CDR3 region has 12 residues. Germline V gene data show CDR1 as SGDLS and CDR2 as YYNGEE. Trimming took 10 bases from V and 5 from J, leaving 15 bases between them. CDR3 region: CASSRGETEAFF. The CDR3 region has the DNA TGTGCCTCAAGTCGGGGAGAAACTGAAGCTTTCTTT.